Listed below are T cell receptor beta chains from one sample, sequenced in a study of T cell repertoires in cytomegalovirus infection. MiXCR was run by TCRdb on the reads, yielding one entry per CDR3 protein. The sample records approximately 24,000 distinct CDR3 sequences, about 22% being singletons. These receptors have no known antigen. The sample was CD8+ T cells from cultured PBMCs, taken from culture after CMV antigen stimulation. The source is a human donor in good health (CMV status not recorded). Some clones in this sample may be carry-over from other donors' samples. Both conserved end residues are part of each CDR3. Fields, in order: clone size, V gene, CDR3 length, D gene, J gene, CDR3 DNA, CDR3 protein. A D gene is named only where the DNA matches it firmly. Size tells how often a clone was seen (once, few, many) or the class of an expanded clone, and some rows leave it out.

>NA|TRBV20-1|12|TRBD1|TRBJ1-1
TGCAGTGCTAGTGCAGGGGGCACTGAAGCTTTCTTT
CSASAGGTEAFF
>many|TRBV12-3/TRBV12-4|13|TRBD1|TRBJ1-2
TGTGCCAGCAGCTCGACAGGGGACTATGGCTACACCTTC
CASSSTGDYGYTF
>many|TRBV7-8|22|NA|TRBJ1-6
TGTGCCAGCAGCTTAGTCGAAGCGGGGGGGGGGAGTATCGAGTCCTATAATTCACCCCTCCACTTT
CASSLVEAGGGSIESYNSPLHF
>many|TRBV12-5|16|NA|TRBJ1-1
TGTGCTAGTGGTTTCACTACGACGGCGGGGAACACTGAAGCTTTCTTT
CASGFTTTAGNTEAFF
>few|TRBV18|15|TRBD1|TRBJ1-1
TGTGCCAGCTCACCAAGGGACAGATTGAACACTGAAGCTTTCTTT
CASSPRDRLNTEAFF
>many|TRBV7-9|16|NA|TRBJ1-2
TGTGCCAGCAGCCGGACCCAAATGTGGGGCAGCGAGGGCTACACCTTC
CASSRTQMWGSEGYTF
>many|TRBV11-2|10|NA|TRBJ1-1
TGTGCCAGCAGCTTAGCAGAAGCTTTCTTT
CASSLAEAFF
>few|TRBV7-9|15|TRBD2|TRBJ2-5
TGTGCCAGCAGCTTCCGGAGGACTAGTCAAGAGACCCAGTACTTC
CASSFRRTSQETQYF
>many|TRBV7-2|14|NA|TRBJ1-5
TGTGCCAGCAGCTTAGGTCTCAACAATCAGCCCCAGCATTTT
CASSLGLNNQPQHF
>NA|TRBV7-2|18|TRBD2|TRBJ2-5
TGTGCCAGCAGCGCTCTAGCGGGAGGGCCCCCCGCGCGTGAGACCCAGTACTTC
CASSALAGGPPARETQYF
>many|TRBV7-9|15|NA|TRBJ2-3
TGTGCCAGCACTCGAGGGCAGGAGAGCACAGATACGCAGTATTTT
CASTRGQESTDTQYF
>NA|TRBV20-1|15|NA|TRBJ1-6
TGCAGTGCTCCAGAAGGGGGGATCCCAATTCGACCCCTCCACTTT
CSAPEGGIPIRPLHF
>many|TRBV7-2|15|NA|TRBJ2-7
TGTGCCAGCAGCCAGATGGAGGGGCGTACCTACGAGCAGTACTTC
CASSQMEGRTYEQYF
>NA|TRBV9|17|NA|TRBJ2-3
TGTGCCAGCAGCGTAGCGACGTGGCAGGACAGCACAGATACGCAGTATTTT
CASSVATWQDSTDTQYF
>many|TRBV6-2/TRBV6-3|17|TRBD1|TRBJ1-1
TGTGCCAGCAGTTACCCAGGACAGGGGCCGATGAACACTGAAGCTTTCTTT
CASSYPGQGPMNTEAFF
>few|TRBV20-1|16|NA|TRBJ1-1
TGCAGTGCTAGCGGGGGGAGAAGGGGGTTGAACACTGAAGCTTTCTTT
CSASGGRRGLNTEAFF
>NA|TRBV29-1|14|TRBD2|TRBJ2-7
TGCAGCGTTGACGGGCTAGCGGGGACCTACGAGCAGTACTTC
CSVDGLAGTYEQYF
>many|TRBV4-1|13|NA|TRBJ1-5
TGCGCCAGCAGCCAAAACAGTTATCAGCCCCAGCATTTT
CASSQNSYQPQHF
>NA|TRBV2|13|TRBD1|TRBJ2-5
TGTGCCAGCAGCCGACAGGGGTCTCCGGCCCAGTACTTC
CASSRQGSPAQYF
>few|TRBV7-9|14|NA|TRBJ1-1
TGTGCCAGCAGCTTAGCCGGAATAGGGACTGAAGCTTTCTTT
CASSLAGIGTEAFF
>NA|TRBV14|18|NA|TRBJ2-7
TGTGCCAGCAGCCAAGGCTGGGGTTACAGCTTACCCTCCTACGAGCAGTACTTC
CASSQGWGYSLPSYEQYF
>NA|TRBV13|14|NA|TRBJ2-1
TGTGCCAGCAGCTTAGCCGACGCTGCCAATGAGCAGTTCTTC
CASSLADAANEQFF
>few|TRBV28|13|NA|TRBJ2-7
TGTGCCAGCAGTTTGCCAGGGTGGTACGAGCAGTACTTC
CASSLPGWYEQYF
>NA|TRBV28|16|TRBD1|TRBJ1-6
TGTGCCAGCAGTTCACCCCAGACAGGGGGATATTCACCCCTCCACTTT
CASSSPQTGGYSPLHF
>few|TRBV7-6|15|TRBD1|TRBJ2-7
TGTGCCAGCAGCTTAGAAGGACAGGCATTCTACGAGCAGTACTTC
CASSLEGQAFYEQYF
>many|TRBV29-1|11|NA|TRBJ1-1
TGCAGCGTCTCCAGAGCCACTGAAGCTTTCTTT
CSVSRATEAFF
>NA|TRBV4-1|15|TRBD2|TRBJ2-5
TGCGCCAGCAGCCCCGGGGGGGGACCAGAGGAGACCCAGTACTTC
CASSPGGGPEETQYF
>few|TRBV28|15|TRBD1|TRBJ2-1
TGTGCCAGCAGTTCACCGGGACAGGGCTACAATGAGCAGTTCTTC
CASSSPGQGYNEQFF
>many|TRBV7-2|17|TRBD1|TRBJ2-7
TGTGCCAGCAGCTTCCCAATCGTCCGGGACAGAGTTTACGAGCAGTACTTC
CASSFPIVRDRVYEQYF
>NA|TRBV3-1|14|TRBD1|TRBJ2-7
TGTGCCAGCAGCCAGGACAGGAGAGATTACGAGCAGTACTTC
CASSQDRRDYEQYF
>NA|TRBV3-1|11|NA|TRBJ1-1
TGTGCCAGCAGCCATGGGACAGAAGCTTTCTTT
CASSHGTEAFF
>NA|TRBV12-3/TRBV12-4|14|TRBD1|TRBJ2-1
TGTGCCAGCAGGGTACGGGACAGTCTCAATGAGCAGTTCTTC
CASRVRDSLNEQFF
>few|TRBV6-4|15|NA|TRBJ2-2
TGTGCCAGCAGTTCCGGCCAAGAGCCCACCGGGGAGCTGTTTTTT
CASSSGQEPTGELFF
>NA|TRBV5-8|15|NA|TRBJ2-3
TGTGCCAGCAGCGCCCCTAGCCGGAGCACAGATACGCAGTATTTT
CASSAPSRSTDTQYF
>few|TRBV15|17|TRBD2|TRBJ2-3
TGTGCCACCAGCCCCTCGGGAGGGGCCCGTCGCGCAGATACGCAGTATTTT
CATSPSGGARRADTQYF
>NA|TRBV12-3/TRBV12-4|17|NA|TRBJ1-4
TGTGCCAGCAGTTTTCTCAGGGTTCTTGCAACTAATGAAAAACTGTTTTTT
CASSFLRVLATNEKLFF
>few|TRBV7-6|14|TRBD1|TRBJ2-5
TGTGCCAGCAGCGTAATACAGGGGCGGGAGACCCAGTACTTC
CASSVIQGRETQYF
>few|TRBV12-3/TRBV12-4|14|NA|TRBJ1-1
TGTGCCAGCTTAATCGGGGGGGGGAACACTGAAGCTTTCTTT
CASLIGGGNTEAFF